This T cell receptor beta chain is from a study of beta chain features in type 1 diabetes. Study context: Healthy donors and patients showed comparable age, gender and cell yields.

This CDR3 comprises 16 residues. V dropped 5 bases and J dropped 0 bases, with 14 bases sitting between them. Germline V gene lookup returns CDR1 LNHDA and CDR2 SQIVND (reference sequence). Researchers reported sorting CD4+ naive, central memory, regulatory and stem cell-like memory cells via CD45RO/CCR7/CD25/CD127/CD95/CD27. Study-wide results and limits: A greater similarity of naive, central memory and Treg TCRB repertoires was seen among patients than among healthy donors. The study found moderately but significantly shorter TCRB CDR3s in all four CD4+ subsets of Type 1 diabetes patients.

Reverse transcription of all isolated RNA meant that expressed TCRB transcripts were sequenced. Measured with immunoSEQ multiplex PCR; TCRdb has only the in-frame clones, and not every one. The table has some 150,000 clones, 13% seen once. This clone was detected a few times. The antigen is unknown. The chain is built from TRBV19 and TRBJ2-4; D is perhaps TRBD1 or TRBD2 (5 bases each). This TCR was recovered from a man between 18 and 35 years old with type 1 diabetes. Specimen: central memory CD4+ T cells from blood. The DNA for the CDR3 is TGTGCCAGTAGTCAAATGGGGCGGGTAGCCAAAAACATTCAGTACTTC. Translating gives CASSQMGRVAKNIQYF.